The 23 T cell receptor beta chains presented below share a single source sample, sequenced in a study of glioma-infiltrating T cells after dendritic cell vaccination. The time point denotes: after dendritic cell vaccination, including at tumor progression/relapse. Libraries were prepared by immunoSEQ multiplex PCR; TCRdb keeps only in-frame clonotypes and omits some of them. The sample gives roughly 88,000 clones, around four fifths of which show up once; over 2% is in the top ten. Source: blood, taken after dendritic cell vaccination. The origin of the receptors is a human donor with glioblastoma.

Note on this clone: One end of the junction varies from germline; a read error may be responsible. This CDR3 is also generated by other DNA sequences in the sample. V gene TRBV29-1 combines with J gene TRBJ1-5; 8 bases are a match to TRBD1. CDR1 and CDR2 from the germline V gene are SQVTM and ANQGSEA. This CDR3 contains 14 residues. The CDR3 DNA is TGCAGCGTTCGGACAGGGCCGTACAATCAGCCCCAACATTTT. Amino acid sequence: CSVRTGPYNQPQHF. The full variable domain, rest sourced from reference TRBV29-1 and TRBJ1-5, is SAVISQKPSRDICQRGTSLTIQCQVDSQVTMMFWYRQQPGQSLTLIATANQGSEATYESGFVIDKFPISRPNLTFSTLTVSNMSPEDSSIYLCSVRTGPYNQPQHFGDGTRLSIL.

This clone was picked up a small number of times. The CDR3 DNA reads TGCGCCAGCAGCCAGACCCTCCTTAGGGGGCCGACCTACGAGCAGTACGTC. Translating it yields CASSQTLLRGPTYEQYV. This chain connects TRBV4-1 to TRBJ2-7; 7 bases line up with TRBD1. The V segment lost 3 bases and the J segment 2 bases; nucleotides outside the gene matches: 13. This CDR3 has 17 amino acids. Germline CDR1 is MGHRA and CDR2 is YSYEKL.

The chain employs TRBV7-9 and TRBJ2-1; 11 bases are shared with TRBD2. J lost 7 bases, V lost 7 bases, and 6 bases had no gene match. This CDR3 has 14 amino acids. Per the germline V gene, CDR1 is SEHNR and CDR2 is FQNEAQ (reference sequence). CDR3 DNA: TGTGCCAGCACACTAGCGGGAGATGGGAATGAGCAGTTCTTC. Translated: CASTLAGDGNEQFF.

The gene calls are TRBV7-8 and TRBJ1-3, with 8 bases that match TRBD1. Germline CDR1 is SGHVS and CDR2 is FQNEAQ. This CDR3 has 16 amino acids. Trimming cost V 8 bases and J 0 bases; bases outside gene matches: 9. CDR3 nucleotide sequence: TGTGCCAGCGAGGGATACGACAGGGGCTCTGGAAACACCATATATTTT. Protein sequence: CASEGYDRGSGNTIYF.

This chain links TRBV2 with TRBJ2-7; 8 nucleotides align to TRBD1. This CDR3 spans 14 amino acids. The V and J ends lost 5 bases and 7 bases, in that order; junction bases with no gene match: 10. From germline, CDR1 is SNHLY and CDR2 FYNNEI. The CDR3 loop reads CASSPVDRVGEQYF. CDR3 bases: TGTGCCAGCAGTCCCGTGGACAGGGTTGGGGAGCAGTACTTC. The variable domain in full, with the rest retrieved from reference TRBV2 and TRBJ2-7, is EPEVTQTPSHQVTQMGQEVILRCVPISNHLYFYWYRQILGQKVEFLVSFYNNEISEKSEIFDDQFSVERPDGSNFTLKIRSTKLEDSAMYFCASSPVDRVGEQYFGPGTRLTVT.

The gene calls are TRBV7-2 and TRBJ2-7, with TRBD2 as a possible D gene (6 bases). Trimming removed 2 bases at V and 5 bases at J, with 10 bases between. The germline V gene has CDR1 SGHTA and CDR2 FQGNSA. The CDR3 covers 13 residues. The CDR3 coding sequence is TGTGCCAGCAGCTTATTACTAGCCAACGAGCAGTACTTC. It is translated as CASSLLLANEQYF.

The rearrangement links TRBV29-1 to TRBJ1-1; no definite D call. The CDR3 totals 13 residues. In germline, CDR1 is SQVTM, CDR2 ANQGSEA. V was trimmed by 4 bases and J by 6 bases, leaving 15 bases between them. CDR3 in amino acids: CSVVNSERAEAFF. CDR3 DNA: TGCAGCGTTGTCAATAGCGAACGCGCTGAAGCTTTCTTT.

This chain uses TRBV27 with TRBJ1-5; D gene uncertain. The germline V and J ends were trimmed by 3 bases and 7 bases, with 13 bases remaining between them. The CDR3 has 14 amino acids. Germline V gives CDR1 MNHEY, CDR2 SMNVEV (reference sequence). Here the CDR3 reads CASSFNSGDQPQHF. The DNA of the CDR3 is TGTGCCAGCAGTTTCAATTCAGGCGACCAGCCCCAGCATTTT.

This chain links TRBV9 with TRBJ2-1; 8 positions match TRBD2. Germline V gives CDR1 SGDLS, CDR2 YYNGEE. The CDR3 has 18 residues. V dropped 3 bases and J dropped 0; count of bases not matched to a gene: 11. Here the CDR3 reads CASSESGGTRGSYNEQFF. The CDR3 DNA reads TGTGCCAGCAGCGAGTCGGGGGGGACTAGGGGCTCCTACAATGAGCAGTTCTTC.

V and J are TRBV5-6 and TRBJ1-1; no definite D call. The length of the CDR3 is 14 residues. CDR1 SGHDT and CDR2 YYEEEE come from the germline V gene. Trimming shortened V by 5 bases and J by 1 base, and 12 bases separated the two germline ends. CDR3 residues: CASRSLSRNTEAFF. In DNA, the CDR3 is TGTGCCAGCAGATCACTAAGTAGGAACACTGAAGCTTTCTTT. Full variable domain (remainder filled in from reference TRBV5-6 and TRBJ1-1): DAGVTQSPTHLIKTRGQQVTLRCSPKSGHDTVSWYQQALGQGPQFIFQYYEEEERQRGNFPDRFSGHQFPNYSSELNVNALLLGDSALYLCASRSLSRNTEAFFGQGTRLTVV.

CDR3 loop: CAWSGTSGGETQYF. In DNA form, the CDR3 reads TGTGCCTGGAGTGGGACTAGCGGGGGAGAGACCCAGTACTTC. The chain joins TRBV30 to TRBJ2-5, with 13 bases identical to TRBD2. This CDR3 contains 14 residues. Germline V gene sequence: CDR1 GTSNPN, CDR2 SVGIG (reference sequence). The V and J ends lost 1 base and 4 bases, in that order; junction bases with no gene match: 0.

CDR3 in amino acids: CASNDRSQAGELFF. The CDR3 coding sequence is TGCGCCAGTAACGACAGATCTCAGGCCGGGGAGCTGTTTTTT. V gene TRBV5-1 combines with J gene TRBJ2-2; D possibly corresponds to TRBD1 (5 bases). Trimming cost V 8 bases and J 6 bases, with 17 bases left between them. Germline assignment: CDR1 SGHRS and CDR2 YFSETQ. The length of the CDR3 is 14 residues. Drawing the rest from reference TRBV5-1 and TRBJ2-2, the complete variable domain is KAGVTQTPRYLIKTRGQQVTLSCSPISGHRSVSWYQQTPGQGLQFLFEYFSETQRNKGNFPGRFSGRQFSNSRSEMNVSTLELGDSALYLCASNDRSQAGELFFGEGSRLTVL.

The CDR3 here is CASSSLAGGEETQYF. The CDR3, as DNA: TGTGCCAGCAGCTCCCTAGCGGGGGGCGAAGAGACCCAGTACTTC. The V and J genes are TRBV7-9 and TRBJ2-5; 11 nucleotides align to TRBD2. The junction had 4 bases not matched to a gene; V was cut back by 4 bases and J by 3 bases. The germline gives CDR1 SEHNR, CDR2 FQNEAQ (reference sequence). There are 15 residues in the CDR3.

The chain employs TRBV5-1 and TRBJ2-3; possibly TRBD2 for D (6 bases). The CDR3 has 15 amino acids. The ends were cut back, 2 bases at V and 1 base at J, with 11 bases in the middle. The germline CDR1 and CDR2 sequences are SGHRS and YFSETQ. The CDR3 sequence is CASSFWREGTDTQYF. The CDR3 DNA reads as TGCGCCAGCAGCTTTTGGCGGGAAGGCACAGATACGCAGTATTTT.

This rearrangement joins TRBV5-1 to TRBJ2-7; 8 bases agree with TRBD2. The length of the CDR3 is 16 residues. Trimming removed 0 bases from V and 2 bases from J; junction bases left unmatched: 7. Germline-derived CDR1 and CDR2 are SGHRS and YFSETQ. CDR3 sequence reads: CASSLASGGSTYEQYF. CDR3 in DNA: TGCGCCAGCAGCTTGGCCTCGGGGGGGTCGACCTACGAGCAGTACTTC.

The CDR3 DNA follows: TGTGCCAGTATCGGAAGGACTAGCTCCTACGAGCAGTACTTC. Amino acid sequence: CASIGRTSSYEQYF. This chain connects TRBV6-6 to TRBJ2-7, with 7 positions matching TRBD2. In germline, CDR1 is MNHNY, CDR2 SVGAGI (reference sequence). This CDR3 comprises 14 residues. V lost 9 bases and J lost 0; bases outside the gene matches: 8.

This clone has more than one count but fewer than ten. The chain joins TRBV27 to TRBJ2-7; D is perhaps TRBD1 (5 bases). The length of the CDR3 is 14 residues. The germline V gene encodes CDR1 MNHEY and CDR2 SMNVEV (reference sequence). The V gene lost 6 bases and the J gene lost 5 bases, with 17 bases spanning the gap. CDR3 residues: CASRGPQILDEQYF. CDR3 coding DNA: TGTGCCAGCAGGGGGCCGCAAATCCTGGACGAGCAGTACTTC.

This clone was seen more than once but under ten times. This sequence joins TRBV10-3 and TRBJ2-1, with no clear D. The CDR3 totals 15 residues. V was cut by 4 bases and J by 0 bases, with 10 bases left in between. The germline gives CDR1 ENHRY, CDR2 SYGVKD. The CDR3 DNA is TGTGCCATCAGTGGATTACATCTCTCCTACAATGAGCAGTTCTTC. This gives the protein CAISGLHLSYNEQFF.

This chain links TRBV6-5 with TRBJ1-5; no clear D. V dropped 0 bases and J dropped 0 bases, with 9 bases sitting between them. Germline V gene sequence: CDR1 MNHEY, CDR2 SVGAGI. The CDR3 contains 16 residues. The CDR3 region has the DNA TGTGCCAGCAGTTACTCGCAGGCGAATAGCAATCAGCCCCAGCATTTT. It yields the protein CASSYSQANSNQPQHF.

V gene TRBV6-5 combines with J gene TRBJ1-5; 9 nucleotides match TRBD1. Germline V lookup: CDR1 MNHEY, CDR2 SVGAGI. Germline trimming cut 6 bases from V and 1 base from J; bases unmatched to any gene: 4. The CDR3 extends over 15 amino acids. In nucleotides, the CDR3 is TGTGCCAGCAGCCCCGGACAGGGGAGCAATCAGCCCCAGCATTTT. Its protein product is CASSPGQGSNQPQHF.

The V call is TRBV29-1, the J call TRBJ2-5, with 9 nucleotides matching TRBD1. After removal of 6 bases from V and 5 bases from J, the junction contained 7 bases not matched to a gene. Germline V gene lookup returns CDR1 SQVTM and CDR2 ANQGSEA. There are 13 residues in the CDR3. CDR3 loop: CSVDPGQGETQYF. Written as DNA, the CDR3 is TGCAGCGTAGACCCCGGACAGGGGGAGACCCAGTACTTC.

The gene calls are TRBV11-2 and TRBJ2-2; a possible D gene is TRBD1 (6 bases). The CDR3 is 12 amino acids. Looked up from germline, CDR1 is SGHAT and CDR2 is FQNNGV. V shed 5 bases and J shed 15 bases, with 16 bases lying between them. CDR3 residues: CASSQIPGAVFF. The CDR3 DNA is TGTGCCAGCAGCCAGATCCCAGGGGCGGTGTTTTTT.

The count of this clone is one. As DNA, the CDR3 is TGTGCCAGCAGTGCCAATGACAGGGGGGGGGATCAGCCCCAGCATTTT. Its protein is CASSANDRGGDQPQHF. The chain joins TRBV2 to TRBJ1-5; TRBD1 aligns across 9 bases. After removal of 4 bases from V and 5 bases from J, the junction contained 9 bases not matched to a gene. Germline CDR1 and CDR2: SNHLY and FYNNEI. The CDR3 is 16 amino acids.